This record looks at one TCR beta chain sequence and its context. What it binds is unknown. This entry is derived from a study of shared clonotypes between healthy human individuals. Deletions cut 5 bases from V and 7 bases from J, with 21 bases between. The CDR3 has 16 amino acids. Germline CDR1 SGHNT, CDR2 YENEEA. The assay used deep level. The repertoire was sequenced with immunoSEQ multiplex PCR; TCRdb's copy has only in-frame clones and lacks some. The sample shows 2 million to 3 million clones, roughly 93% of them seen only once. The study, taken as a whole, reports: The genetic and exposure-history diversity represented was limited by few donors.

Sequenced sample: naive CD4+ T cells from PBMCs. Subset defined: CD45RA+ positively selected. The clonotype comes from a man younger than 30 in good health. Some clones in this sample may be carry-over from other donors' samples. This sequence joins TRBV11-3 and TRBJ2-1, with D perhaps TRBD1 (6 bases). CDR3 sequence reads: CASSPRGSATVNEQFF. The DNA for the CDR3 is TGTGCCAGCAGCCCCAGGGGCAGCGCTACTGTGAATGAGCAGTTCTTC.